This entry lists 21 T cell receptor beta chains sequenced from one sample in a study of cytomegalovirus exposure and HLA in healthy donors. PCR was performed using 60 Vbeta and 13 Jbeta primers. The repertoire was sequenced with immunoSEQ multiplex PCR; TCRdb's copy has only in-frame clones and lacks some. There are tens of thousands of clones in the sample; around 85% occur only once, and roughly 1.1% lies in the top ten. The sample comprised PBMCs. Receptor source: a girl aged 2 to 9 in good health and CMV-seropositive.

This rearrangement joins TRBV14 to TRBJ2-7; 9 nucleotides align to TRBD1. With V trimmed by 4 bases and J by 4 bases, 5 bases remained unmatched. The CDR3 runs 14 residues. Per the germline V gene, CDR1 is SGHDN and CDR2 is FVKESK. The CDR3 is CASSRMTGGYEQYF. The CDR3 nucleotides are TGTGCCAGCAGCCGAATGACAGGGGGATACGAGCAGTACTTC.

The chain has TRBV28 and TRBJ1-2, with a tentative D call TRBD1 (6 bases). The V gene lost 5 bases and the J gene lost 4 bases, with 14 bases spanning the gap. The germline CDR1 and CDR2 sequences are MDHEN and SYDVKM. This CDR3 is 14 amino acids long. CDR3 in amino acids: CASSGSGTRYGYTF. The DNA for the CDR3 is TGTGCCAGCAGTGGGTCCGGGACACGCTATGGCTACACCTTC.

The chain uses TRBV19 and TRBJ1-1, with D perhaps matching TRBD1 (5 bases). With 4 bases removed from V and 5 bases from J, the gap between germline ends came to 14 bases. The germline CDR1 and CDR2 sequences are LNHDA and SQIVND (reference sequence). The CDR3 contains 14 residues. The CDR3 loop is CASSTRGASTEAFF. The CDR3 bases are TGTGCCAGTAGTACCCGCGGGGCATCGACTGAAGCTTTCTTT.

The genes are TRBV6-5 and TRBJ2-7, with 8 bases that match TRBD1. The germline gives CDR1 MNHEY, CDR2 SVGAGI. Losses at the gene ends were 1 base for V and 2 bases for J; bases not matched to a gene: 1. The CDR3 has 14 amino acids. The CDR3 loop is CASSYWTGTYEQYF. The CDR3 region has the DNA TGTGCCAGCAGTTACTGGACAGGGACCTACGAGCAGTACTTC.

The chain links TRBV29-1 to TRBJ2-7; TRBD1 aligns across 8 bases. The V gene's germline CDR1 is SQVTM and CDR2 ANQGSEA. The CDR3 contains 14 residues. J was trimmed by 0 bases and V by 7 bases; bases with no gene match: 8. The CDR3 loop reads CSALTGGSSYEQYF. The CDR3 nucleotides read TGCAGCGCTCTCACAGGGGGGAGCTCCTACGAGCAGTACTTC.

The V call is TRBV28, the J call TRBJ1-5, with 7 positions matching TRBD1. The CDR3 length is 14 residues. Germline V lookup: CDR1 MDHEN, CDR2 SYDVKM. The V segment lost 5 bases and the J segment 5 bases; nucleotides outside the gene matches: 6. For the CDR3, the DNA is TGTGCCAGCAGTCAGGGGGGAGGATATCAGCCCCAGCATTTT. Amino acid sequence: CASSQGGGYQPQHF. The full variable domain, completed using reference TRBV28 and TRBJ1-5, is DVKVTQSSRYLVKRTGEKVFLECVQDMDHENMFWYRQDPGLGLRLIYFSYDVKMKEKGDIPEGYSVSREKKERFSLILESASTNQTSMYLCASSQGGGYQPQHFGDGTRLSIL.

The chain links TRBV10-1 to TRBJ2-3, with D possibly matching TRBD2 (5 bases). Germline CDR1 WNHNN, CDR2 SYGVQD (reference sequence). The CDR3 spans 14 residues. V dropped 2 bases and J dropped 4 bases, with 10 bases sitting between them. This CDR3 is CASSEEAAADTQYF. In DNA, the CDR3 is TGCGCCAGCAGTGAGGAAGCGGCCGCAGATACGCAGTATTTT.

The CDR3 sequence: CASSLGGAGGPYEQYF. DNA of the CDR3: TGTGCCAGCAGCTTAGGAGGAGCGGGAGGACCCTACGAGCAGTACTTC. V gene TRBV11-3 combines with J gene TRBJ2-7; 9 bases match TRBD2. V trimming: 1 base; J trimming: 2 bases; junction bases outside the gene matches: 6. CDR1 and CDR2 (germline): SGHNT, YENEEA. The CDR3 consists of 16 residues.

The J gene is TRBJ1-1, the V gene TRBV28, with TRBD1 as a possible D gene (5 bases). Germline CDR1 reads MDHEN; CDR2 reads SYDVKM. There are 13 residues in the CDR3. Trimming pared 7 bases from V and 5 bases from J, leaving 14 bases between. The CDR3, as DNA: TGTGCCAGCAACTTGCCCAGGGCAACTGAAGCTTTCTTT. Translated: CASNLPRATEAFF.

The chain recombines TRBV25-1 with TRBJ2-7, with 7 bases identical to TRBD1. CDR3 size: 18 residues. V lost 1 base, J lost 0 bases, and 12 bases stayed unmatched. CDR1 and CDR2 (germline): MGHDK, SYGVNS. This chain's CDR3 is CASSESNRWTGDSYEQYF. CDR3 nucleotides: TGTGCCAGCAGTGAATCGAATCGGTGGACAGGAGACTCCTACGAGCAGTACTTC.

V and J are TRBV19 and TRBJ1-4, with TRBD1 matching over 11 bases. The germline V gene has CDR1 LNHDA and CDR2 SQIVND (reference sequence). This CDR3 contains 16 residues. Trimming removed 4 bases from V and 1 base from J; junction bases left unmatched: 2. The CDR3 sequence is CASSTGTGGTNEKLFF. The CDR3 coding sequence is TGTGCCAGTAGTACGGGGACAGGGGGAACTAATGAAAAACTGTTTTTT.

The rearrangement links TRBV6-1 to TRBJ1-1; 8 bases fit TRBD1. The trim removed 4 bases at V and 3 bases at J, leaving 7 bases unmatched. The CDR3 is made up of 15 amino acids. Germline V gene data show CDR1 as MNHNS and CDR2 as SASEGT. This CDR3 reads CASSVRQGIHTEAFF. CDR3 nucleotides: TGTGCCAGCAGTGTAAGACAGGGGATTCACACTGAAGCTTTCTTT.

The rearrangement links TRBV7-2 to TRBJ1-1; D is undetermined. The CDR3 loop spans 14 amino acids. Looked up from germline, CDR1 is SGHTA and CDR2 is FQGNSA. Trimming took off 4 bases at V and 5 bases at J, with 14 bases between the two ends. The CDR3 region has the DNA TGTGCCAGCAGCTCCCCTCGGCCGGAGACTGAAGCTTTCTTT. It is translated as CASSSPRPETEAFF.

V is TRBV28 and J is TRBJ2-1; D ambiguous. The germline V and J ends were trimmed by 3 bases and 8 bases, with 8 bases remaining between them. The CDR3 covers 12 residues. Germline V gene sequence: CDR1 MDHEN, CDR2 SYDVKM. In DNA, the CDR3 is TGTGCCAGCAGTTTGGGCCCCCATGAGCAGTTCTTC. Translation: CASSLGPHEQFF.

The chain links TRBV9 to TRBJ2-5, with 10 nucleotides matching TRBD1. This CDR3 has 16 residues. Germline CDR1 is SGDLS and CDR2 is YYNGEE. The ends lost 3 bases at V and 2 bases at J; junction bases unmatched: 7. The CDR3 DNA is TGTGCCAGCAGCGCCCGGGACAGGGGTCTACAAGAGACCCAGTACTTC. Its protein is CASSARDRGLQETQYF.

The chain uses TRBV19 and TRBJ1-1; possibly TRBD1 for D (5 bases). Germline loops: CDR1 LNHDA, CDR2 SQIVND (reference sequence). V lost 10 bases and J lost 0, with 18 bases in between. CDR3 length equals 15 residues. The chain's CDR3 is CATTERGKLNTEAFF. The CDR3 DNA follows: TGTGCCACAACCGAGCGGGGGAAGTTGAACACTGAAGCTTTCTTT.

This chain's CDR3 is CASSFNPPTNTGELFF. CDR3 nucleotide sequence: TGTGCCAGCAGCTTCAATCCGCCTACGAACACCGGGGAGCTGTTTTTT. The chain couples TRBV7-9 to TRBJ2-2; no firm D call. The CDR3 runs to 16 residues. V was pared by 3 bases and J by 0 bases, with 11 bases between. CDR1 SEHNR and CDR2 FQNEAQ come from the germline V gene (reference sequence).

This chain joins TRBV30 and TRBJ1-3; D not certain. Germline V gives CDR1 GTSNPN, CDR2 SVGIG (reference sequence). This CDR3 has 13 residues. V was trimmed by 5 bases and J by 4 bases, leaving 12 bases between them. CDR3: CAWVSGPGNTIYF. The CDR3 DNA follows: TGTGCCTGGGTTTCAGGTCCAGGAAACACCATATATTTT.

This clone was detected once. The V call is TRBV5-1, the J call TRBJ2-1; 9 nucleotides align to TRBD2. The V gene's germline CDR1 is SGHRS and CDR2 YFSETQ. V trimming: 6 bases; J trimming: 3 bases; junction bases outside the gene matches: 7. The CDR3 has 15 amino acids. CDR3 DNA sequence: TGCGCCAGCAACCCTAGACTAGCGGACTACAATGAGCAGTTCTTC. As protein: CASNPRLADYNEQFF.

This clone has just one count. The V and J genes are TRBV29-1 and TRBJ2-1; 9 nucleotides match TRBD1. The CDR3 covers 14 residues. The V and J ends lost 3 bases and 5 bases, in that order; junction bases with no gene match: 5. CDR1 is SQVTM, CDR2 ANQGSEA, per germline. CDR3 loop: CSVDGQGMNNEQFF. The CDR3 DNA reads TGCAGCGTTGACGGACAGGGGATGAACAATGAGCAGTTCTTC.

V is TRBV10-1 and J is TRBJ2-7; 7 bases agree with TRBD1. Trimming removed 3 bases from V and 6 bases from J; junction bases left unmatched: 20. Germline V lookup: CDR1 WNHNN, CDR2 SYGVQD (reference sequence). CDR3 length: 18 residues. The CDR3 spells CASSDSGQMGRLGFEQYF. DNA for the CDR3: TGCGCCAGCAGTGACTCGGGACAGATGGGTCGTTTGGGATTCGAGCAGTACTTC.